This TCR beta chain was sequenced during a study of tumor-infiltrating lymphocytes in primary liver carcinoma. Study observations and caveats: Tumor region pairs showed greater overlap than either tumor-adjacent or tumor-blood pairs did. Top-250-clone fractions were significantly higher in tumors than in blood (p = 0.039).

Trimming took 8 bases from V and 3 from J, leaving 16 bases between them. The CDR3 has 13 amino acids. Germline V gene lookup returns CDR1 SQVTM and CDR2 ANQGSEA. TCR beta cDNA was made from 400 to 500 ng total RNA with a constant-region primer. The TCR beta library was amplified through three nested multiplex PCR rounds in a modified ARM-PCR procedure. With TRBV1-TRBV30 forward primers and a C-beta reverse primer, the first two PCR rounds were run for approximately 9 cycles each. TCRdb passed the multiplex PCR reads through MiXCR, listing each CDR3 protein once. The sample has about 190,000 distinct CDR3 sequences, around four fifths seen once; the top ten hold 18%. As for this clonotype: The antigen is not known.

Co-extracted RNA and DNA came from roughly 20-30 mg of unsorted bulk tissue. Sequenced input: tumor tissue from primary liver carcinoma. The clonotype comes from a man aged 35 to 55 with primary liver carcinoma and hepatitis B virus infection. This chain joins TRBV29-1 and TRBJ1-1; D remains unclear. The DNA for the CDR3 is TGCAGCATTGGCGCCCGACTGTACACTGAAGCTTTCTTT. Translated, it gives CSIGARLYTEAFF.